This TCR beta chain was captured in a study of CD8+CD57+ T cells in acquired aplastic anemia. Overall study context: Sorted CD4+ and CD8+ cells gave a mean 3.2 ug DNA, range roughly 0.18 to 27.4 ug.

Genomic DNA templated the TCR beta VDJ and CDR3 profiling. TCRdb fed the reads into MiXCR, producing one record per CDR3 protein. This sample has approximately 470,000 distinct CDR3 sequences, with approximately 33% found just once. Individuals selected for sequencing had exhibited CD8+CD57+ cell expansion on flow cytometry. This clonotype has just a few counts. Its target is not known. Findings and caveats of the study: Around 29 CD8+ CDR3 sequences were shared between patients and controls.

J was trimmed by 5 bases and V by 0 bases; bases with no gene match: 7. CDR3 size: 15 residues. Germline values: CDR1 SGHKS, CDR2 YYEKEE (reference sequence). The chain has TRBV5-5 and TRBJ1-1; 7 nucleotides align to TRBD1. This clonotype was sampled from a human donor with aplastic anemia. Sequencing input: sorted CD4+, CD8+, or CD8+CD57+ T cells (not recorded which) from PBMCs. The DNA of the CDR3 is TGTGCCAGCAGCTTGGACAACAGGGGTAAGACTGAAGCTTTCTTT. Translating gives CASSLDNRGKTEAFF.